This T cell receptor (beta chain) was recovered during a study of blood T cell repertoires in COVID-19. This clone was found a few times. With 2 bases clipped from V and 8 bases from J, the junction kept 11 bases outside the gene matches. Germline V gene sequence: CDR1 LGHNT, CDR2 FRNRAP. This CDR3 has 15 residues. Repertoires were generated with immunoSEQ multiplex PCR, while TCRdb's copy carries only in-frame clones and drops some. The table records 100,000 or so clones, 65% to 75% of them present only once. The source material was peripheral blood. This rearrangement joins TRBV12-5 to TRBJ1-2; 7 bases agree with TRBD1. This receptor was taken from a man aged 80 or over with acute or convalescent COVID-19. CDR3 nucleotides: TGTGCTAGTGGTTTGTGGGATAGACAGGGTAAAGGCTACACCTTC. This gives the protein CASGLWDRQGKGYTF.